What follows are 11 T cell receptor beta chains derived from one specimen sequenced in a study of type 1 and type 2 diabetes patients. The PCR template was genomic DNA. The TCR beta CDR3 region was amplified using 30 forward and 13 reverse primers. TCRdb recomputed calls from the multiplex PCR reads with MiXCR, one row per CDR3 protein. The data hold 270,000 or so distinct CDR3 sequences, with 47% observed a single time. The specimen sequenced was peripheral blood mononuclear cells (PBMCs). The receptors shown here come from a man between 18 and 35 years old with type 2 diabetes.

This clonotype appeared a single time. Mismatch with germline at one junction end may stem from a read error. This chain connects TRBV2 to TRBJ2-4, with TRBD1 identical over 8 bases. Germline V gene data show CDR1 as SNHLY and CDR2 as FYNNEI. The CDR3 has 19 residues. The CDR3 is CASREQTGDEKLAKNIQHF. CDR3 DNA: TGTGCCAGCAGGGAGCAGACAGGGGATGAGAAACTAGCCAAAAACATTCAGCACTTC.

The CDR3 DNA reads as TGTGCCAGCAGAGGTGACTTAAATTCACCCCTCCACTTT. This translates into CASRGDLNSPLHF. The chain combines TRBV7-2 with TRBJ1-6; D uncertain. The CDR3 loop spans 13 amino acids. Between the trimmed V and J ends, which lost 6 bases and 7 bases, there was a span of 10 bases. Germline CDR1 SGHTA, CDR2 FQGNSA.

CDR3 protein: CASSLWPYTVFGAMRYF. The CDR3 region has the DNA TGTGCCAGCAGTTTATGGCCCTACACGGTTTTCGGTGCCATGAGGTACTTC. J is TRBJ2-7 and V is TRBV28; no definite D call. This CDR3 has 17 residues. The germline CDR1 and CDR2 sequences are MDHEN and SYDVKM. Trimming pared 0 bases from V and 12 bases from J, leaving 27 bases between.

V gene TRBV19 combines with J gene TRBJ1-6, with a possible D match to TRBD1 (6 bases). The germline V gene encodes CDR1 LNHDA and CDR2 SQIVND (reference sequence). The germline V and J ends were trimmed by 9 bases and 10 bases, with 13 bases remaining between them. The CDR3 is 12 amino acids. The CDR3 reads CASRTGSSPLHF. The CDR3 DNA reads TGTGCCAGCCGAACAGGGTCCTCACCCCTCCACTTT.

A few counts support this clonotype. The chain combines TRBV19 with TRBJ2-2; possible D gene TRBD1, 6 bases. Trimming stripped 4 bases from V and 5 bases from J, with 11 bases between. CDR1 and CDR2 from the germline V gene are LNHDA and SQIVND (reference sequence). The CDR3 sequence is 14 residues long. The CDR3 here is CASSTRGPTGELFF. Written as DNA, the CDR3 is TGTGCCAGTAGTACCAGGGGACCTACCGGGGAGCTGTTTTTT.

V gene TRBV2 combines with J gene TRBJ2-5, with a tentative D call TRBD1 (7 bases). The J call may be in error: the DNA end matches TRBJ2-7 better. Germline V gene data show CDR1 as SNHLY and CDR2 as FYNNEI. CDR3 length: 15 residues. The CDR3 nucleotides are TGTGCCAGCAGGCGGAGGGGGCCTAGCTCCTACGAGCAGTACTTC. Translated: CASRRRGPSSYEQYF.

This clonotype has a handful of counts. The CDR3 sequence is CASRPSGSTDTQYF. The DNA for the CDR3 is TGTGCCAGCCGGCCCAGCGGGAGCACAGATACGCAGTATTTT. The chain couples TRBV27 to TRBJ2-3; possible D gene TRBD2, 6 bases. The ends were cut back, 8 bases at V and 0 bases at J, with 12 bases in the middle. Germline V gene lookup returns CDR1 MNHEY and CDR2 SMNVEV (reference sequence). The CDR3 covers 14 residues.

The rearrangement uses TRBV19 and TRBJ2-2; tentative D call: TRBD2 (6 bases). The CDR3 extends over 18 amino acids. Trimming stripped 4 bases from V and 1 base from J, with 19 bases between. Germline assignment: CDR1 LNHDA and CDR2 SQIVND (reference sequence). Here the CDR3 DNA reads TGTGCCAGTAGTACCTATCCCGGGACTCCGCAGAACACCGGGGAGCTGTTTTTT. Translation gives CASSTYPGTPQNTGELFF. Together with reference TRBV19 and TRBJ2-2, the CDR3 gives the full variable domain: DGGITQSPKYLFRKEGQNVTLSCEQNLNHDAMYWYRQDPGQGLRLIYYSQIVNDFQKGDIAEGYSVSREKKESFPLTVTSAQKNPTAFYLCASSTYPGTPQNTGELFFGEGSRLTVL.

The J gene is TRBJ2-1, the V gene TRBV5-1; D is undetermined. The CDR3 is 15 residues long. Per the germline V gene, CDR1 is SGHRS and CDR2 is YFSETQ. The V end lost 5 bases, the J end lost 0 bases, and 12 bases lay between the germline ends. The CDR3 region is CASSQRADSYNEQFF. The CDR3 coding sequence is TGCGCCAGCAGTCAACGAGCTGACTCCTACAATGAGCAGTTCTTC. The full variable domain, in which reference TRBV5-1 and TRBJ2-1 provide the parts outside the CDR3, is KAGVTQTPRYLIKTRGQQVTLSCSPISGHRSVSWYQQTPGQGLQFLFEYFSETQRNKGNFPGRFSGRQFSNSRSEMNVSTLELGDSALYLCASSQRADSYNEQFFGPGTRLTVL.

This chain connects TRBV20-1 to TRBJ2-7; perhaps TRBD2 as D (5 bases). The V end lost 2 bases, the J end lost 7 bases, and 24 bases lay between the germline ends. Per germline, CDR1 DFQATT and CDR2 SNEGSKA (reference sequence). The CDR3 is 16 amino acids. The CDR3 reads CSARLTYSGSYNEQYF. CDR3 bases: TGCAGTGCTAGACTCACCTACAGCGGCTCCTACAATGAGCAGTACTTC.

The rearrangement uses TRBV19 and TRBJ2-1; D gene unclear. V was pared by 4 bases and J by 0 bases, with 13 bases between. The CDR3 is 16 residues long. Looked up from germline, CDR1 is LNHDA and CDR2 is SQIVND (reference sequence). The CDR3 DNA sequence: TGTGCCAGTAGTACACCTCCAACAAGCTCCTACAATGAGCAGTTCTTC. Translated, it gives CASSTPPTSSYNEQFF.